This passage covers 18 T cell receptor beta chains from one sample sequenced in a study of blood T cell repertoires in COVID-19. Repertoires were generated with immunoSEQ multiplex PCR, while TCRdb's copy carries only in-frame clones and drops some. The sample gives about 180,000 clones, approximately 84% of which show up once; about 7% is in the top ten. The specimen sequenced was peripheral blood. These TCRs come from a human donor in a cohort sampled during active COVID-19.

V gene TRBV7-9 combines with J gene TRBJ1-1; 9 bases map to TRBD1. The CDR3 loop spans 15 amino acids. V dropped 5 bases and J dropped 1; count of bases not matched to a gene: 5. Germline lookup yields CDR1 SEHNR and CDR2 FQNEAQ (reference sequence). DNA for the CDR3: TGTGCCAGCAGCGATGACAGGGGGGAGAACACTGAAGCTTTCTTT. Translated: CASSDDRGENTEAFF. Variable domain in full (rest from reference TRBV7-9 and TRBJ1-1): DTGVSQNPRHKITKRGQNVTFRCDPISEHNRLYWYRQTLGQGPEFLTYFQNEAQLEKSRLLSDRFSAERPKGSFSTLEIQRTEQGDSAMYLCASSDDRGENTEAFFGQGTRLTVV.

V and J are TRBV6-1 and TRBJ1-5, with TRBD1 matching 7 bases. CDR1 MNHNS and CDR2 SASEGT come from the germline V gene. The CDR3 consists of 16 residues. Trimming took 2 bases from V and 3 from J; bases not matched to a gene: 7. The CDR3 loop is CASSEQPTGNNQPQHF. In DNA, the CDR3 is TGTGCCAGCAGTGAACAGCCGACAGGGAACAATCAGCCCCAGCATTTT.

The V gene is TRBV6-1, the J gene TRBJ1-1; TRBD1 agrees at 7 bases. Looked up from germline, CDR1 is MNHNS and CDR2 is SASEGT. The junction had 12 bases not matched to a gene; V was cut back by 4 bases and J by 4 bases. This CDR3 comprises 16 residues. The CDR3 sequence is CASSGGRGRWGTEAFF. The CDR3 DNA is TGTGCCAGCAGTGGGGGTAGGGGGCGTTGGGGCACTGAAGCTTTCTTT.

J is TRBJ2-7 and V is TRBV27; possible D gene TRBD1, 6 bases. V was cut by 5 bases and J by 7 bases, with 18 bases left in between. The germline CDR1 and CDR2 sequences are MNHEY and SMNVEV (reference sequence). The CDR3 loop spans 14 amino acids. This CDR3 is CASSTTGLVSEQYF. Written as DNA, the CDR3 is TGTGCCAGCAGTACGACAGGTCTGGTGTCAGAGCAGTACTTC.

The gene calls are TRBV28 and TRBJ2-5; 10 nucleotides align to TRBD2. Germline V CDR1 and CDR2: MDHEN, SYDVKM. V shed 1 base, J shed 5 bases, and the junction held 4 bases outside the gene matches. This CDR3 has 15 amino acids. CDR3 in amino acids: CASSLSSGGYETQYF. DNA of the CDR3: TGTGCCAGCAGTTTATCTAGCGGGGGTTATGAGACCCAGTACTTC.

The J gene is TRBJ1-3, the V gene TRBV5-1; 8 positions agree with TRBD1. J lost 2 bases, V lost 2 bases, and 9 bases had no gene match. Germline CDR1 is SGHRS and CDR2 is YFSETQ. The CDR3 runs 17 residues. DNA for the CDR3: TGCGCCAGCAGCTTAGACAGCTACAGGGGGACTGGAAACACCATATATTTT. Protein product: CASSLDSYRGTGNTIYF.

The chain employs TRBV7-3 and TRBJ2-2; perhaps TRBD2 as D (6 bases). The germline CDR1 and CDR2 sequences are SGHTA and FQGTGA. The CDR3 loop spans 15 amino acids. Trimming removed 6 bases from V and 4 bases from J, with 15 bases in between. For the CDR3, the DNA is TGTGCCAGCAGGAGAGGGGACTTACTCACCGGGGAGCTGTTTTTT. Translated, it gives CASRRGDLLTGELFF.

CDR3: CASSLTRRSETQYF. The CDR3, as DNA: TGTGCCAGCAGCTTAACTCGGCGGTCGGAGACCCAGTACTTC. The rearrangement joins TRBV7-2 to TRBJ2-5; no firm D call. Germline V gene data show CDR1 as SGHTA and CDR2 as FQGNSA. CDR3 size: 14 residues. V was clipped by 2 bases and J by 5 bases, with 12 bases between them.

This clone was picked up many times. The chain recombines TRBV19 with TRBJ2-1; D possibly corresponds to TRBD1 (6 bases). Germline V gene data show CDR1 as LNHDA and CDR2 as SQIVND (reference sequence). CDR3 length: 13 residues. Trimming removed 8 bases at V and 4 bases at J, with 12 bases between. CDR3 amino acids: CASRQVDYNEQFF. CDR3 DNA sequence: TGTGCCAGTCGACAGGTTGATTACAATGAGCAGTTCTTC.

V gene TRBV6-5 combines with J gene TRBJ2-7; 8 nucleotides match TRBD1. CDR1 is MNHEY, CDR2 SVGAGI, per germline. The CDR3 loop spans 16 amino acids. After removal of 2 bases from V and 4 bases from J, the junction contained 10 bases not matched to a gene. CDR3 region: CASSYPTGTGGYEQYF. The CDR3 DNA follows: TGTGCCAGCAGTTACCCCACCGGGACAGGCGGGTACGAGCAGTACTTC.

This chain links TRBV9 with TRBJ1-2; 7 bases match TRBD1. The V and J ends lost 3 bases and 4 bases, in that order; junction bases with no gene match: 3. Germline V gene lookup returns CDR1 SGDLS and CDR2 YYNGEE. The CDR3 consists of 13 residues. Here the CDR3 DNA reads TGTGCCAGCAGCGCAGGGGGTAGCTATGGCTACACCTTC. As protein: CASSAGGSYGYTF.

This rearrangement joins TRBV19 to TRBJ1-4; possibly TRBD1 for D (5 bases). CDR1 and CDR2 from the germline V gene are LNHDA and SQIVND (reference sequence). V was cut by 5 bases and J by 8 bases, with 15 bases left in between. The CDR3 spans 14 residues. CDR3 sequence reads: CASSEARETEKLFF. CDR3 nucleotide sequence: TGTGCCAGTAGTGAGGCCAGGGAAACAGAAAAACTGTTTTTT.

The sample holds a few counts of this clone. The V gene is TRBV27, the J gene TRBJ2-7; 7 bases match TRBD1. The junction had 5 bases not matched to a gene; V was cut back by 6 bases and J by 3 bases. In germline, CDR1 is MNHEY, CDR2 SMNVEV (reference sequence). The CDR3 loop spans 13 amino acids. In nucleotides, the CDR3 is TGTGCCAGCAGCGCTAGGACAGGCTACGAGCAGTACTTC. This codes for CASSARTGYEQYF.

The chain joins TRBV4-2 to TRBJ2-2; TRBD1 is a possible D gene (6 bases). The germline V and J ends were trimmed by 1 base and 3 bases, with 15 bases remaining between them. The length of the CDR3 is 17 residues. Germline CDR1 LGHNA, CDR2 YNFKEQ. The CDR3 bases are TGTGCCAGCAGCCAAGCCGGGACACCGGAATACACCGGGGAGCTGTTTTTT. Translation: CASSQAGTPEYTGELFF.

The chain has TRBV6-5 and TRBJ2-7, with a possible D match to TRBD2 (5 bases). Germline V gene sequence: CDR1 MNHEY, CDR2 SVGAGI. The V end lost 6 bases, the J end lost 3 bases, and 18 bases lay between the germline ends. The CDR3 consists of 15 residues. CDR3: CASSRGPTLRYEQYF. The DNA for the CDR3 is TGTGCCAGCAGCCGCGGGCCTACTCTTCGCTACGAGCAGTACTTC.

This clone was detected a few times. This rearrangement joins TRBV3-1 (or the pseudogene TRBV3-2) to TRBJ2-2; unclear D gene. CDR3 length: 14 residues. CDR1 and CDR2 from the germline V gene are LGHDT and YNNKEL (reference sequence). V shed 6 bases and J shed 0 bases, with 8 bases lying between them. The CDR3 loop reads CASRRLTNTGELFF. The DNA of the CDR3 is TGTGCCAGCAGAAGACTCACGAACACCGGGGAGCTGTTTTTT.

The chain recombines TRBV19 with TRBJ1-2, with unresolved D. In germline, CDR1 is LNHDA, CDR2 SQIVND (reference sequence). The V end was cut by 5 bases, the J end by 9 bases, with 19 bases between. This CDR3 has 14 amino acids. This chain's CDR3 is CASSSSDLPGSYTF. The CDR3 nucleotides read TGTGCCAGTAGTTCGTCGGATCTCCCAGGAAGCTACACCTTC.

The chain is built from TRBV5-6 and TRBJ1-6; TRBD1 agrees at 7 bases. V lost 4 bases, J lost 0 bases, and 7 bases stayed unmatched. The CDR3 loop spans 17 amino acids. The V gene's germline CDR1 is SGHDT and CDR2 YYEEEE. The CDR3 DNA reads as TGTGCCAGCAGCGGAGACAGGGAGAGCTCCTATAATTCACCCCTCCACTTT. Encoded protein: CASSGDRESSYNSPLHF.